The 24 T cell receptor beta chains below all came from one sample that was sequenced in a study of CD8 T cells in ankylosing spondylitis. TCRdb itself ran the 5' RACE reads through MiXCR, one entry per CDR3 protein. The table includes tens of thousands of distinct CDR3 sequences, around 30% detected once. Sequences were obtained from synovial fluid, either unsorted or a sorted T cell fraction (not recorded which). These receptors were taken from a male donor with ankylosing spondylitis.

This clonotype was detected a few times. CDR3 sequence: CASSPRPGEARSNTQYF. CDR3 DNA: TGTGCCAGCTCACCTCGGCCAGGGGAGGCTCGTTCAAATACGCAGTATTTT. The chain is built from TRBV18 and TRBJ2-3; D is perhaps TRBD1 or TRBD2 (6 bases each). The germline gives CDR1 KGHSH, CDR2 LQKENI. There are 17 residues in the CDR3. Trimming took 3 bases from V and 7 from J, leaving 23 bases between them.

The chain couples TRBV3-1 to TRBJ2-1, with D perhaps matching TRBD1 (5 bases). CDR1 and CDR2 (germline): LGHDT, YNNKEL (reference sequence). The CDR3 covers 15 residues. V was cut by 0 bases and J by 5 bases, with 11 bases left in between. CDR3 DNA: TGTGCCAGCAGCCAAGATTTTGCAGGGAACAATGAGCAGTTCTTC. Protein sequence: CASSQDFAGNNEQFF.

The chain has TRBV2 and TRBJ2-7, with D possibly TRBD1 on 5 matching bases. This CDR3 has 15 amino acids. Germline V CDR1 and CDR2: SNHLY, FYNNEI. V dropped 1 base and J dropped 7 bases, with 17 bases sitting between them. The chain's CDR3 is CASSEVKGLHREQYF. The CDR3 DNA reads TGTGCCAGCAGTGAAGTAAAGGGGCTTCATCGGGAGCAGTACTTC. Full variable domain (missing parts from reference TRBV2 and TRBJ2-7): EPEVTQTPSHQVTQMGQEVILRCVPISNHLYFYWYRQILGQKVEFLVSFYNNEISEKSEIFDDQFSVERPDGSNFTLKIRSTKLEDSAMYFCASSEVKGLHREQYFGPGTRLTVT.

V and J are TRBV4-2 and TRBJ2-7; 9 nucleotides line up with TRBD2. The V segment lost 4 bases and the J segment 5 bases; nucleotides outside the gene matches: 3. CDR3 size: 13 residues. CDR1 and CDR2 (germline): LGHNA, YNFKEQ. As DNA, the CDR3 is TGTGCCAGCAGCCCCGCTAGCGGGAACGAGCAGTACGTC. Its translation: CASSPASGNEQYV.

CDR3 loop: CASSLGGQRAFNYGYTF. CDR3 sequence (DNA): TGTGCCAGCAGCTTAGGGGGACAGAGAGCCTTTAACTATGGCTACACCTTC. This chain joins TRBV7-8 and TRBJ1-2; 7 bases match TRBD1. CDR3 length equals 17 residues. Losses at the gene ends were 1 base for V and 1 base for J; bases not matched to a gene: 9. Per the germline V gene, CDR1 is SGHVS and CDR2 is FQNEAQ. Full variable domain (missing parts from reference TRBV7-8 and TRBJ1-2): GAGVSQSPRYKVAKRGQDVALRCDPISGHVSLFWYQQALGQGPEFLTYFQNEAQLDKSGLPSDRFFAERPEGSVSTLKIQRTQQEDSAVYLCASSLGGQRAFNYGYTFGSGTRLTVV.

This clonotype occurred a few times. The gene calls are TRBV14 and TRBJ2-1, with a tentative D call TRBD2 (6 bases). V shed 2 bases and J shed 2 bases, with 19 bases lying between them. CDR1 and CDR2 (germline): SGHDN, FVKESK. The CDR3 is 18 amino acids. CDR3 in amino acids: CASSQPGWSGHPYNEQFF. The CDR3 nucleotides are TGTGCCAGCAGCCAACCGGGATGGAGCGGGCACCCCTACAATGAGCAGTTCTTC.

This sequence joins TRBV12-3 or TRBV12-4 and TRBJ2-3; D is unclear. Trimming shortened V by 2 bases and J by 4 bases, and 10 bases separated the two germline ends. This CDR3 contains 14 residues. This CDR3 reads CASSLPLDADTQYF. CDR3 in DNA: TGTGCCAGCAGTTTACCCCTCGACGCAGATACGCAGTATTTT.

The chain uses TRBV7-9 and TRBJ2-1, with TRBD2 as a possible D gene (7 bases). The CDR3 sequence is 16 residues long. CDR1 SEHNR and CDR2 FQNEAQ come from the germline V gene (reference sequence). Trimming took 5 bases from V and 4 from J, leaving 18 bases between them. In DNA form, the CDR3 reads TGTGCCAGCAGCCCGAGGGGGGGCTCGATTTACAATGAGCAGTTCTTC. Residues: CASSPRGGSIYNEQFF.

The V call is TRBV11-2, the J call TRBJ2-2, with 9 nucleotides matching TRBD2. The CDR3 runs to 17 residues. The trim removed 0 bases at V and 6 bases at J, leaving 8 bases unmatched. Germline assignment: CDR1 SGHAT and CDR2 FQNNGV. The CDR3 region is CASSLEYQAGGSGELFF. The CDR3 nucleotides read TGTGCCAGCAGCTTAGAATACCAGGCGGGAGGGTCCGGGGAGCTGTTTTTT. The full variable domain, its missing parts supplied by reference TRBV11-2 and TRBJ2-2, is EAGVAQSPRYKIIEKRQSVAFWCNPISGHATLYWYQQILGQGPKLLIQFQNNGVVDDSQLPKDRFSAERLKGVDSTLKIQPAKLEDSAVYLCASSLEYQAGGSGELFFGEGSRLTVL.

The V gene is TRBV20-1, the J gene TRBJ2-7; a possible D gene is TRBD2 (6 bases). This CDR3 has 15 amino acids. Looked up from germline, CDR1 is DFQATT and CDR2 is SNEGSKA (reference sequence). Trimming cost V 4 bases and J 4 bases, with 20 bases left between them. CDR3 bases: TGCAGTGCTACCCAGACGGGACTCCCTTGGTACGAGCAGTACTTC. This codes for CSATQTGLPWYEQYF.

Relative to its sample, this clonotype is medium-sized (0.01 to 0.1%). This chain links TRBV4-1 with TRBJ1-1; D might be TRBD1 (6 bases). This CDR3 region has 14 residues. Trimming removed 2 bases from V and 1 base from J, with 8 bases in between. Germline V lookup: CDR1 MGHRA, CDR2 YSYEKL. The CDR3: CASSQWTANTEAFF. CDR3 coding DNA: TGCGCCAGCAGCCAATGGACAGCGAACACTGAAGCTTTCTTT.

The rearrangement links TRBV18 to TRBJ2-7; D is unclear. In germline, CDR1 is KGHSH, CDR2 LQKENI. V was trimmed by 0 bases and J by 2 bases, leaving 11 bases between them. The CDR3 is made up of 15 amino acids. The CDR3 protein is CASSPPNSSPYEQYF. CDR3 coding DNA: TGTGCCAGCTCACCACCGAACTCCTCGCCCTACGAGCAGTACTTC.

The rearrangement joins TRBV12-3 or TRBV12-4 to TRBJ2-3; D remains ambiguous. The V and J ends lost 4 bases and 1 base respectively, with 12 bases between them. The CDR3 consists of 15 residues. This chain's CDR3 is CASSWAVSGTDTQYF. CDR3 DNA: TGTGCCAGCAGTTGGGCCGTGTCGGGCACAGATACGCAGTATTTT.

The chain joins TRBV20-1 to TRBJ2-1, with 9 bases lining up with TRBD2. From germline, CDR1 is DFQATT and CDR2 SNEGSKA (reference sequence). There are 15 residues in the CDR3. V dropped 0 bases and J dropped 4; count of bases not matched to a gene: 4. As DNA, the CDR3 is TGCAGTGCTAGAGAAGCTAGCGGGATTTACAATGAGCAGTTCTTC. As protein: CSAREASGIYNEQFF.

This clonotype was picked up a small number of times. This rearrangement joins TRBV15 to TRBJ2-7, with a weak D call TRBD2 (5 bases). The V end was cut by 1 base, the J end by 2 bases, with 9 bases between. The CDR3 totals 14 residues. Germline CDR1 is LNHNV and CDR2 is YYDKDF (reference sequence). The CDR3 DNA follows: TGTGCCACCAGCAGAGGAGGGTTGACCTACGAGCAGTACTTC. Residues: CATSRGGLTYEQYF.

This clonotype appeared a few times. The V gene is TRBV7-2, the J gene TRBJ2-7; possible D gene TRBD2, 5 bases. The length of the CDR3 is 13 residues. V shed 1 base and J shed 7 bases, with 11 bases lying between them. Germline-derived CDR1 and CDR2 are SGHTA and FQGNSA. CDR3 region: CASSLGASPEQYF. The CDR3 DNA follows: TGTGCCAGCAGCTTAGGCGCTAGCCCAGAGCAGTACTTC.

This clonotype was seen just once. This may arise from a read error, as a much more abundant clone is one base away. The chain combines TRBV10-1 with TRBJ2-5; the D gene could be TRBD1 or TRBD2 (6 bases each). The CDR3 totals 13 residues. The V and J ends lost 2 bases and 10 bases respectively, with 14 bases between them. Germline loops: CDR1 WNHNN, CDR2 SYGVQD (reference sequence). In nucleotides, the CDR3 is TGCGCCAGCAGTGAGGGGGACACGGGGGACCAGTACTTC. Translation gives CASSEGDTGDQYF.

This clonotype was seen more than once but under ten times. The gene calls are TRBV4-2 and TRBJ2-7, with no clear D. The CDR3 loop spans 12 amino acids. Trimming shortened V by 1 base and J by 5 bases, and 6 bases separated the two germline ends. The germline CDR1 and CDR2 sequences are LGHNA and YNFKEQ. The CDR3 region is CASSQASHEQYF. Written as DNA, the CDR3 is TGTGCCAGCAGCCAAGCATCCCACGAGCAGTACTTC.

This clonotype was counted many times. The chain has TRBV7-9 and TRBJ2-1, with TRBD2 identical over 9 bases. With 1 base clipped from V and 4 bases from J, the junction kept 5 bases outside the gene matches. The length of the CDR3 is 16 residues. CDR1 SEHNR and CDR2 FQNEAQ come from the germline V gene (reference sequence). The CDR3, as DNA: TGTGCCAGCAGCTTAGGGGGACTAGCATTTTACAATGAGCAGTTCTTC. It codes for CASSLGGLAFYNEQFF.

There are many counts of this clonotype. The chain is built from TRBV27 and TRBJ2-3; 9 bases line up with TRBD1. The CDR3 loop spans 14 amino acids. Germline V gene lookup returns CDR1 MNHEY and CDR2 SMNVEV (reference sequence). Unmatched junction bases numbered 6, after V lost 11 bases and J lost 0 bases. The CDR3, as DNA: TGTGCCTCACGGACAGGGGTTAGCACAGATACGCAGTATTTT. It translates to CASRTGVSTDTQYF.

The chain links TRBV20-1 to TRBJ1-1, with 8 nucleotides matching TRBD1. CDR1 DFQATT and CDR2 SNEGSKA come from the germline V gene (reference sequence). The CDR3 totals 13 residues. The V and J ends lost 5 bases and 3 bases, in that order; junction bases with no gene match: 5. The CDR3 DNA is TGCAGTGCTCGGACAGGGCGGGACACTGAAGCTTTCTTT. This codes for CSARTGRDTEAFF.

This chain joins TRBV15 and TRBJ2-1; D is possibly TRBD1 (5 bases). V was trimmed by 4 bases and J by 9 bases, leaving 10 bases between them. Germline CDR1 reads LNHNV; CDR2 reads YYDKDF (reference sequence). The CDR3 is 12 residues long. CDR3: CATSTGLGEQFF. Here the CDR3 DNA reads TGTGCCACCAGCACAGGGTTGGGTGAGCAGTTCTTC.

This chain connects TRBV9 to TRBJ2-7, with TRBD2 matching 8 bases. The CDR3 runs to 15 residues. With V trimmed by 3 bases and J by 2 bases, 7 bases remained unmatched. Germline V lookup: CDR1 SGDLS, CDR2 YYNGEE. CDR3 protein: CASSGEQREPYEQYF. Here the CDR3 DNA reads TGTGCCAGCAGCGGCGAACAGCGGGAGCCCTACGAGCAGTACTTC.

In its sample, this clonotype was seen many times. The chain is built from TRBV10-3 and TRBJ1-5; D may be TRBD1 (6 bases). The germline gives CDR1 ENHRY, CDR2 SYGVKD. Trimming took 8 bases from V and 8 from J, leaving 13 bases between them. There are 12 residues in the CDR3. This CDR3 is CAIGGGSEPQHF. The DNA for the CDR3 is TGTGCCATCGGAGGGGGTTCTGAGCCCCAGCATTTT.